What follows describes a single T cell receptor beta chain. The antigen is undetermined. The data derive from a study of cytomegalovirus exposure and HLA in healthy donors. The V gene end was trimmed by 2 bases and the J gene end by 5 bases; junction bases not matched to a gene: 4. CDR3 length equals 14 residues. Germline loops: CDR1 SGHTA, CDR2 FQGTGA. Researchers ran the PCR with 60 Vbeta and 13 Jbeta primers. Profiled with immunoSEQ multiplex PCR; TCRdb holds only in-frame clones, not every one. This table holds 200,000 to 300,000 clones, 82% found once. Study-wide results and limits: Altogether, about 160 TCR beta chains were recorded as cytomegalovirus-associated. Reports credit the classifier with highly specific, highly sensitive diagnosis of cytomegalovirus status. What a later analysis reportedly showed was that an Asian-associated ancestry cluster had fewer N-insertions than the roughly 670-donor mean. Per a later analysis, HLA-associated TCR beta chains showed more clonal expansion than other, equally common TCR beta chains.

The chain couples TRBV7-3 to TRBJ2-3; 7 bases align to TRBD1. The sample consisted of PBMCs. The source is a middle-aged woman in good health and CMV-seropositive. As DNA, the CDR3 is TGTGCCAGCAGCTTAGAGGGGGCGCAAGATACGCAGTATTTT. It specifies CASSLEGAQDTQYF.